This TCR beta chain was observed in a study of T cell repertoires in cytomegalovirus infection. In the study overall: Carrying CMV and the relevant HLA type showed in public TCR beta signatures.

The study's findings and limits: Clonotypes of TCR beta that were HLA-C-restricted and CMV-specific dominated the ex vivo response.

Concerning this clonotype: What it binds is not known.

TCRdb passed the reads through MiXCR, listing each CDR3 protein once. This table has about 450,000 distinct CDR3 sequences, 31% appearing once. The CDR3 covers 15 residues. V lost 1 base, J lost 4 bases, and 4 bases stayed unmatched. CDR1 LGHDT and CDR2 YNNKEL come from the germline V gene (reference sequence). What was sequenced was PBMCs. This sequence was found in a human donor in good health (CMV status not recorded). Some clones in this sample may be carry-over from other donors' samples. The V and J genes are TRBV3-1 and TRBJ2-1; 7 bases match TRBD1. The CDR3 DNA is TGTGCCAGCAGCCAAGGTAACAGGGGATACAATGAGCAGTTCTTC. It encodes CASSQGNRGYNEQFF.